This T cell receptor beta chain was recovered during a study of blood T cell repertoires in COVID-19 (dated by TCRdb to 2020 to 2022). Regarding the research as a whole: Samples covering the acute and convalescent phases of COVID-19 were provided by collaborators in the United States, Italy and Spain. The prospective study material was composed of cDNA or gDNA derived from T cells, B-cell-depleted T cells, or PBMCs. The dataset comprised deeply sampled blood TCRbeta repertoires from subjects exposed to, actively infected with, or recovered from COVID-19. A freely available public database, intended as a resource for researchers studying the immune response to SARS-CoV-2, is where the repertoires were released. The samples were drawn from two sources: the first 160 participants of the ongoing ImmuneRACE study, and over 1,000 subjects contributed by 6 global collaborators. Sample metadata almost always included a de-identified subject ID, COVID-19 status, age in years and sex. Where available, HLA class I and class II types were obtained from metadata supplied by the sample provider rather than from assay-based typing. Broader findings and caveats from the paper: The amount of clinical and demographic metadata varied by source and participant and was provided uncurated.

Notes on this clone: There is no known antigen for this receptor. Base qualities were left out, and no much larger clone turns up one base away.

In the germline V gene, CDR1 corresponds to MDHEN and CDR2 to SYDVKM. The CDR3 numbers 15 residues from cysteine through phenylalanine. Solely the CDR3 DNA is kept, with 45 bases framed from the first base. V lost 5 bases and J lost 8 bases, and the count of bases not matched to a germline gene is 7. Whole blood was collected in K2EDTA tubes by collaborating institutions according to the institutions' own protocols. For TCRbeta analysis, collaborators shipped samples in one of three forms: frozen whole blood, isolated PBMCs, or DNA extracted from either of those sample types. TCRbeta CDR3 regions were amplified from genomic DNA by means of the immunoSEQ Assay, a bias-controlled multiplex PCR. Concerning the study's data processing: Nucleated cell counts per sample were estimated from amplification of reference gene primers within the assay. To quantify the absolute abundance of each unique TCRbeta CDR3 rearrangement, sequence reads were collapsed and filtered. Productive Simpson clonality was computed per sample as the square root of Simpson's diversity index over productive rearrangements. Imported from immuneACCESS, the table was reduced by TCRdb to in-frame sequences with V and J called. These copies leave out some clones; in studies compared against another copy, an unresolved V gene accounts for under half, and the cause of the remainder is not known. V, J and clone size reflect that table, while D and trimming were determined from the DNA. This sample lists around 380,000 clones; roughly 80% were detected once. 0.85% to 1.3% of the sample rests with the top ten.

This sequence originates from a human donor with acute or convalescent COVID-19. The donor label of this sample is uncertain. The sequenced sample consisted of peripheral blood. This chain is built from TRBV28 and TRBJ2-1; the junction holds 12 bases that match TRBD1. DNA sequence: TGTGCCAGCAGTGGCCGGGGACAGGGGGCGTATGAGCAGTTCTTC. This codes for CASSGRGQGAYEQFF. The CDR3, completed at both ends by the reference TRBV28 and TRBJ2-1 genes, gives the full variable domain DVKVTQSSRYLVKRTGEKVFLECVQDMDHENMFWYRQDPGLGLRLIYFSYDVKMKEKGDIPEGYSVSREKKERFSLILESASTNQTSMYLCASSGRGQGAYEQFFGPGTRLTVL.